This T cell receptor beta chain was captured by sequencing in a study of blood T cells in healthy people across ages. General study points: Total diversity from one million sequenced T cells was likely underestimated.

This clonotype was detected a few times. Its antigen remains unknown. For the second PCR, which ran for about 7 to 11 cycles, a sample-barcoded 5' primer and a J-beta primer mix were used. TCRdb analysed the 5' RACE reads with MiXCR anew, one entry per CDR3 protein. The sample lists some 1 million distinct CDR3 sequences; under 45% were seen once. Each sample provided at least 5.5 micrograms of extracted total RNA. V was cut by 7 bases and J by 4 bases, with 15 bases left in between. The V gene's germline CDR1 is MNHEY and CDR2 SVGAGI. This CDR3 region has 14 residues. The specimen sequenced was blood. The rearrangement joins TRBV6-5 to TRBJ2-3; a weak D match, TRBD2 (5 bases). The sequence derives from a woman aged 60 to 75 in good health. CDR3 DNA: TGTGCCAGCACGGGATCCCACGCCGCAGATACGCAGTATTTT. It yields the protein CASTGSHAADTQYF.